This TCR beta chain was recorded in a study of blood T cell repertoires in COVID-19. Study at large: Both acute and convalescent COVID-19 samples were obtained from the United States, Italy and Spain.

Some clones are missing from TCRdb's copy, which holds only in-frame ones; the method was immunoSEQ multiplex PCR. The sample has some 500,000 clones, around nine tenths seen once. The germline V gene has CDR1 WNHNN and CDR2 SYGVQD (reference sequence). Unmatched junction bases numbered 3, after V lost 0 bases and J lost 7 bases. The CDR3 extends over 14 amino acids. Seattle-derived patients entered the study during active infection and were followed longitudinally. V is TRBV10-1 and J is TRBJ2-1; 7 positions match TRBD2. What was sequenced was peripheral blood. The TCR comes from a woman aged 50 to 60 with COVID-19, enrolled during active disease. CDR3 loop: CASSESASGNEQFF. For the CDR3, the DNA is TGCGCCAGCAGTGAGTCGGCTAGCGGAAATGAGCAGTTCTTC.